This T cell receptor beta chain appears in the sequencing data of a study of T cells in Graves' hyperthyroidism and ophthalmopathy. Amplified regions were TCR beta CDR3 sequences from RNA transcripts. The HTBI primer set served for first-round RT-PCR of the TCR CDR3. TCRdb re-called the multiplex PCR reads through MiXCR, storing one row per CDR3 protein. The sample records over 700,000 distinct CDR3 sequences, approximately 18% being singletons. The PBMCs studied were ones that came from 10 ml fresh peripheral blood. CDR1 SGDLS and CDR2 YYNGEE come from the germline V gene. The CDR3 contains 14 residues. V lost 2 bases and J lost 3, with 10 bases in between.

Sequencing was carried out using blood. This receptor was identified in a woman aged 50 to 60 with Graves' hyperthyroidism that later progressed to Graves' ophthalmopathy. V gene TRBV9 combines with J gene TRBJ2-3; the D is unclear. The CDR3 loop is CASSVSVGTDTQYF. CDR3 DNA sequence: TGTGCCAGCAGCGTGAGTGTGGGGACAGATACGCAGTATTTT.